This entry describes one TCR beta chain. This clone's antigen is unknown. Base qualities were left out, and no much larger clone turns up one base away. V sheds 3 bases and J sheds 7 bases, leaving 12 bases between their ends. The CDR3 goes from the cysteine to the phenylalanine over 14 residues. Only the CDR3 DNA is retained, 42 bases long and in frame from the first base. CDR1 and CDR2 are read off the germline V gene (reference sequence) as LNHDA and SQIVND. This specimen belongs to a study of T cell changes during pregnancy in multiple sclerosis (dated by TCRdb to the late 2010s). Looking at the study overall: Changes in the T cell repertoire over the course of pregnancy were examined in this study in women with multiple sclerosis.

Libraries were constructed by the immunoSEQ multiplex PCR assay. The table comes from immuneACCESS by way of TCRdb, which keeps in-frame sequences with V and J called. Part of the clones is missing from these tables; in studies checked, under half for an unresolved V gene and the rest for unknown reasons. The sample records under 75,000 clones, about 89% of which are singletons. About 0.5% of the sample is taken by the ten largest. The receptor chain draws on TRBV19 and TRBJ1-4, with the D segment identity uncertain. The source material was CD4+ T cells from peripheral blood mononuclear cells, sampled after pregnancy. This TCR came from a female donor in good health, enrolled as a control in a pregnancy study. For the CDR3, the sequence is CASSIRDTGEKLFF. In nucleotides, the sequence is TGTGCCAGTAGTATTCGGGATACGGGTGAAAAACTGTTTTTT.